A selection of T cell receptor beta chains follows, all from one sample in a study of blood T cell repertoires in COVID-19. Clones were sequenced by immunoSEQ multiplex PCR, and TCRdb holds only the in-frame ones, with some missing. Of about 120,000 clones listed, roughly four fifths are singletons. The sample was peripheral blood. These receptors came from a human donor in a cohort sampled during active COVID-19. Both conserved end residues are part of each CDR3. Each record gives: CDR3 protein, CDR3 DNA, clone size, V gene, J gene, D gene. D genes are given only for firm matches. Clone size is shown for a subset of rows, as once, few, many or a class of expanded clone.

CDR3aa: CASSMGRGNSGANVLTF; CDR3nt: TGTGCCAGTAGTATGGGGAGGGGGAACTCTGGGGCCAACGTCCTGACTTTC; abundance: NA; v_gene: TRBV19; j_gene: TRBJ2-6; d_gene: NA
CDR3aa: CASSVTSAPGYGYTF; CDR3nt: TGTGCCAGCAGCGTAACGAGCGCGCCCGGCTATGGCTACACCTTC; abundance: few; v_gene: TRBV9; j_gene: TRBJ1-2; d_gene: NA
CDR3aa: CASSLTTSVSEQFF; CDR3nt: TGTGCCAGCTCACTAACGACTAGTGTCAGTGAGCAGTTCTTC; abundance: NA; v_gene: TRBV18; j_gene: TRBJ2-1; d_gene: NA
CDR3aa: CASSLRGSLYEQYF; CDR3nt: TGTGCCAGCAGTTTAAGGGGTAGTTTATACGAGCAGTACTTC; abundance: few; v_gene: TRBV27; j_gene: TRBJ2-7; d_gene: NA
CDR3aa: CASSQSIRSGNTIYF; CDR3nt: TGTGCCAGCAGCCAGAGCATCCGCTCTGGAAACACCATATATTTT; abundance: NA; v_gene: TRBV3-1/TRBV3-2; j_gene: TRBJ1-3; d_gene: NA
CDR3aa: CASSAGTSTAEQYF; CDR3nt: TGCGCCAGCAGCGCCGGGACTAGCACCGCCGAGCAGTACTTC; abundance: NA; v_gene: TRBV5-1; j_gene: TRBJ2-7; d_gene: TRBD2
CDR3aa: CASSTSAGGLSNEKLFF; CDR3nt: TGCGCCAGCAGCACCTCGGCGGGGGGGTTGAGTAATGAAAAACTGTTTTTT; abundance: NA; v_gene: TRBV5-1; j_gene: TRBJ1-4; d_gene: NA
CDR3aa: CASSAYWSSYNEQFF; CDR3nt: TGTGCCAGCAGCGCTTACTGGAGCTCCTACAATGAGCAGTTCTTC; abundance: NA; v_gene: TRBV7-2; j_gene: TRBJ2-1; d_gene: NA
CDR3aa: CASSLGLGGTVYEQYF; CDR3nt: TGTGCCAGCAGCTTGGGCCTCGGGGGGACGGTCTACGAGCAGTACTTC; abundance: once; v_gene: TRBV5-8; j_gene: TRBJ2-7; d_gene: TRBD2
CDR3aa: CATFGKTNSNQPQHF; CDR3nt: TGTGCCACTTTCGGGAAGACTAATAGCAATCAGCCCCAGCATTTT; abundance: NA; v_gene: TRBV6-5; j_gene: TRBJ1-5; d_gene: NA
CDR3aa: CASSPPLTGPNEKLFF; CDR3nt: TGTGCCAGCTCACCACCATTGACAGGACCAAATGAAAAACTGTTTTTT; abundance: NA; v_gene: TRBV18; j_gene: TRBJ1-4; d_gene: NA
CDR3aa: CASRPDITGSEQYF; CDR3nt: TGTGCCAGCAGACCCGATATAACAGGGAGCGAGCAGTACTTC; abundance: NA; v_gene: TRBV7-9; j_gene: TRBJ2-7; d_gene: NA
CDR3aa: CASRVRQGASEAFF; CDR3nt: TGTGCCAGCAGGGTAAGACAGGGGGCCTCTGAAGCTTTCTTT; abundance: NA; v_gene: TRBV21-1; j_gene: TRBJ1-1; d_gene: NA
CDR3aa: CASSPNQETQYF; CDR3nt: TGCGCCAGCAGCCCAAACCAAGAGACCCAGTACTTC; abundance: NA; v_gene: TRBV5-1; j_gene: TRBJ2-5; d_gene: NA
CDR3aa: CASSYGLAGGETQYF; CDR3nt: TGTGCCAGCAGTTATGGCCTAGCGGGAGGAGAGACCCAGTACTTC; abundance: NA; v_gene: TRBV28; j_gene: TRBJ2-5; d_gene: TRBD2
CDR3aa: CASSPFSRVGTGELFF; CDR3nt: TGTGCCAGCTCACCATTTTCCAGGGTTGGGACCGGGGAGCTGTTTTTT; abundance: NA; v_gene: TRBV18; j_gene: TRBJ2-2; d_gene: NA
CDR3aa: CASRTGQTSNQPQHF; CDR3nt: TGTGCCAGCAGAACGGGACAGACTAGCAATCAGCCCCAGCATTTT; abundance: NA; v_gene: TRBV6-5; j_gene: TRBJ1-5; d_gene: TRBD1
CDR3aa: CASSQGSGSHQPQHF; CDR3nt: TGTGCCAGCAGCCAAGGGTCTGGCTCCCATCAGCCCCAGCATTTT; abundance: NA; v_gene: TRBV3-1/TRBV3-2; j_gene: TRBJ1-5; d_gene: NA
CDR3aa: CASSQFPTELVPDTQYF; CDR3nt: TGTGCCAGCAGCCAATTCCCGACGGAACTAGTCCCCGATACGCAGTATTTT; abundance: NA; v_gene: TRBV7-8; j_gene: TRBJ2-3; d_gene: NA
CDR3aa: CASSSRGLTYNSPLHF; CDR3nt: TGTGCCAGCAGTTCCAGGGGGCTAACCTATAATTCACCCCTCCACTTT; abundance: NA; v_gene: TRBV11-2; j_gene: TRBJ1-6; d_gene: TRBD1
CDR3aa: CAGSYTGQGAVAFF; CDR3nt: TGTGCCGGCAGTTACACCGGACAGGGGGCAGTAGCTTTCTTT; abundance: once; v_gene: TRBV6-5; j_gene: TRBJ1-1; d_gene: TRBD1
CDR3aa: CASSKRDRVCRRETQYF; CDR3nt: TGTGCCAGCAGCAAAAGGGACAGGGTCTGTCGACGAGAGACCCAGTACTTC; abundance: NA; v_gene: TRBV21-1; j_gene: TRBJ2-5; d_gene: NA
CDR3aa: CASSQVGLAYEQYF; CDR3nt: TGTGCCAGCAGCCAAGTGGGACTAGCGTACGAGCAGTACTTC; abundance: NA; v_gene: TRBV4-2; j_gene: TRBJ2-7; d_gene: TRBD2
CDR3aa: CASSLDAGYSNQPQHF; CDR3nt: TGTGCCAGCAGCTTAGATGCGGGGTATAGCAATCAGCCCCAGCATTTT; abundance: NA; v_gene: TRBV7-9; j_gene: TRBJ1-5; d_gene: NA
CDR3aa: CASSALGGAVDIAEAFF; CDR3nt: TGTGCCAGCAGTGCATTGGGGGGGGCGGTCGATATCGCTGAAGCTTTCTTT; abundance: NA; v_gene: TRBV6-1; j_gene: TRBJ1-1; d_gene: NA
CDR3aa: CASSLAPGGSIYEQYF; CDR3nt: TGTGCCAGCAGCTTGGCGCCGGGAGGGAGTATCTACGAGCAGTACTTC; abundance: NA; v_gene: TRBV5-4; j_gene: TRBJ2-7; d_gene: TRBD2